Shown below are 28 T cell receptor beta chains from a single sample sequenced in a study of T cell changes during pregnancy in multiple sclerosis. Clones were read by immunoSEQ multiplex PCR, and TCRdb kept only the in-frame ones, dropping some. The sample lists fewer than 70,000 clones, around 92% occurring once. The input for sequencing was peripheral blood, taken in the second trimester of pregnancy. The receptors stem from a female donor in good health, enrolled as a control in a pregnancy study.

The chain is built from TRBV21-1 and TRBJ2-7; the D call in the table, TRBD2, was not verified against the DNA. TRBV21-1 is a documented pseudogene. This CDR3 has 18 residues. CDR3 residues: CASSNPQGAGTSGYEQYF. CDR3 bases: TGTGCCAGCAGCAACCCCCAAGGCGCCGGGACTAGCGGCTACGAGCAGTACTTC.

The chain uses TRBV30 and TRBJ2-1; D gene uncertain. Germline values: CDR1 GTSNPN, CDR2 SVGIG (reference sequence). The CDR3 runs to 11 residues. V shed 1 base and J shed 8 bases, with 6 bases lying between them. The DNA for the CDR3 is TGTGCCTGGAGTGAGAGCTATGAGCAGTTCTTC. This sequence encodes CAWSESYEQFF.

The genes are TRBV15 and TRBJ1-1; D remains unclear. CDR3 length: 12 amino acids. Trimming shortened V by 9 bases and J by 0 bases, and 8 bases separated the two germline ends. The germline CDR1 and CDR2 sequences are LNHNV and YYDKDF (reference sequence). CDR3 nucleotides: TGTGCCACATCGAGGCTGAACACTGAAGCTTTCTTT. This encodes CATSRLNTEAFF.

The CDR3: CASSLALAGGQDTQYF. In DNA form, the CDR3 reads TGTGCCAGCAGCTTAGCGTTAGCGGGGGGGCAAGATACGCAGTATTTT. The chain combines TRBV7-9 with TRBJ2-3, with TRBD2 matching 11 bases. Germline V gives CDR1 SEHNR, CDR2 FQNEAQ (reference sequence). The CDR3 runs to 16 residues. V was clipped by 0 bases and J by 5 bases; unmatched bases: 4.

DNA of the CDR3: TGTGCCAGCAGTTTTCCCGGGTACGAGCAGTACTTC. Translation gives CASSFPGYEQYF. This rearrangement joins TRBV27 to TRBJ2-7; D ambiguous. CDR3 length equals 12 residues. The germline V and J ends were trimmed by 3 bases and 4 bases, with 7 bases remaining between them. Germline assignment: CDR1 MNHEY and CDR2 SMNVEV (reference sequence).

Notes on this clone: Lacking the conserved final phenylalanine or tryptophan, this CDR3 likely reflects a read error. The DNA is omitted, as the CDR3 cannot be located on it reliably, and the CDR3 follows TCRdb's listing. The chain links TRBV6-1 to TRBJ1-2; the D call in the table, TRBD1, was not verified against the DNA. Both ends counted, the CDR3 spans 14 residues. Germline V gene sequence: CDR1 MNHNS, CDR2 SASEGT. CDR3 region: CASSEQMAGRVECA.

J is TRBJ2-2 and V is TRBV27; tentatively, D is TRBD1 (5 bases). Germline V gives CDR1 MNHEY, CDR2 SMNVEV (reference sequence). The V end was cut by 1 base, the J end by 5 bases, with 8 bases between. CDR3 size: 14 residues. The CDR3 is CASSLWKGTGELFF. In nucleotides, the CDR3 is TGTGCCAGCAGTTTATGGAAGGGGACCGGGGAGCTGTTTTTT.

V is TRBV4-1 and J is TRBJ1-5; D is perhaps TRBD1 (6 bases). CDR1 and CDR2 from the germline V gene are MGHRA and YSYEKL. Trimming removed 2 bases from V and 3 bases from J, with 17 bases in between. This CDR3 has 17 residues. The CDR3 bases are TGCGCCAGCAGCCAACCGACAGGAATTGGGATCAATCAGCCCCAGCATTTT. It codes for CASSQPTGIGINQPQHF.

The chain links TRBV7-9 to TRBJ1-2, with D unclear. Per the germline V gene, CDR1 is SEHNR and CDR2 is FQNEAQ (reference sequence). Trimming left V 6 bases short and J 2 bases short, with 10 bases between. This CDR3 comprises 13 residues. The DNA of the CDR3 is TGTGCCAGCAGTATGGAGGTCAACTATGGCTACACCTTC. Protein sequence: CASSMEVNYGYTF.

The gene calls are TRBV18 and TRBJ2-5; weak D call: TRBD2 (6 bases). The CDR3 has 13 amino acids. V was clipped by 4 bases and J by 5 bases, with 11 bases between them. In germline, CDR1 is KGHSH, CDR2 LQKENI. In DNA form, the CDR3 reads TGTGCCAGCTCACTGGAGGGGCCGGAGACCCAGTACTTC. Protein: CASSLEGPETQYF.

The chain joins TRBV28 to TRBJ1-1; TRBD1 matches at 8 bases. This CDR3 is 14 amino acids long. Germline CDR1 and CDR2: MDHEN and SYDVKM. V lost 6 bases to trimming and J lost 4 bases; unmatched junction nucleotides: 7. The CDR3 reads CASRRDRRGTEAFF. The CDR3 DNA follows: TGTGCCAGCAGGCGGGACAGGAGGGGCACTGAAGCTTTCTTT.

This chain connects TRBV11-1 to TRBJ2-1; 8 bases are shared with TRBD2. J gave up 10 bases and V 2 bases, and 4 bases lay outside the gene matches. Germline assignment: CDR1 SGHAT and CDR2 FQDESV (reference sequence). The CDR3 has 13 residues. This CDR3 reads CASSLHSGAEQFF. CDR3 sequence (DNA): TGTGCCAGCAGCTTACATAGCGGGGCCGAGCAGTTCTTC.

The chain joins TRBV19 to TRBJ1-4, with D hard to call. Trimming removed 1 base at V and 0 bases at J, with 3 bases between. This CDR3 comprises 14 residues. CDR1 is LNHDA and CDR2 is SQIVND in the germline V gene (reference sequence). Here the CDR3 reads CASSIGATNEKLFF. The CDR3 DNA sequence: TGTGCCAGTAGTATAGGAGCAACTAATGAAAAACTGTTTTTT.

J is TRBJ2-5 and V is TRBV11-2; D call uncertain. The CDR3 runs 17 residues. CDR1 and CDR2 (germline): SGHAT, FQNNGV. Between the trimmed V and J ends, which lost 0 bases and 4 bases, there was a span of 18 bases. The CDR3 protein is CASSLDGRTKIPETQYF. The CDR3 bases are TGTGCCAGCAGCTTAGACGGTCGAACCAAGATTCCAGAGACCCAGTACTTC.

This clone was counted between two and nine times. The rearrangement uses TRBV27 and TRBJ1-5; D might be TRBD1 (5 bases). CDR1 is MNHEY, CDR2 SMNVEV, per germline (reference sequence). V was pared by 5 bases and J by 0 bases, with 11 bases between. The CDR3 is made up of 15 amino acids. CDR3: CASSPWTLSNQPQHF. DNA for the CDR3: TGTGCCAGCAGTCCCTGGACACTTAGCAATCAGCCCCAGCATTTT.

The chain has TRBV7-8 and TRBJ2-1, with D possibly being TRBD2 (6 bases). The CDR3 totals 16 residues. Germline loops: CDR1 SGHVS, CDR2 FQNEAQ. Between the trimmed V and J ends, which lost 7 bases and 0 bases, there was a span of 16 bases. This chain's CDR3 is CASNKDLASSYNEQFF. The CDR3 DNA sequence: TGTGCCAGCAACAAAGATCTAGCGTCCTCCTACAATGAGCAGTTCTTC.

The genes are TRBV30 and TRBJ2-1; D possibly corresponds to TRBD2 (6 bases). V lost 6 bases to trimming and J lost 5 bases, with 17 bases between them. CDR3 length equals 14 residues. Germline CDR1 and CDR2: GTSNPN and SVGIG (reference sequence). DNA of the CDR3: TGTGCCTGCCAACGGGGGTGGCTAAACAATGAGCAGTTCTTC. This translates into CACQRGWLNNEQFF.

The DNA of the CDR3 is TGTGCCAGCGGACTAGCGGGATTTGAGCAGTTCTTC. Amino acids: CASGLAGFEQFF. The chain has TRBV9 and TRBJ2-1, with 12 bases lining up with TRBD2. In germline, CDR1 is SGDLS, CDR2 YYNGEE. V trimming: 7 bases; J trimming: 9 bases; junction bases outside the gene matches: 2. The CDR3 is made up of 12 amino acids.

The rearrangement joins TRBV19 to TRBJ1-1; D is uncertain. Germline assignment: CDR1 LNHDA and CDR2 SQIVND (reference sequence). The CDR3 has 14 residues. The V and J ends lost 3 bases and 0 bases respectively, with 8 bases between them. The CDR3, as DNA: TGTGCCAGTAGTATTGACTATATGAACACTGAAGCTTTCTTT. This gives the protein CASSIDYMNTEAFF. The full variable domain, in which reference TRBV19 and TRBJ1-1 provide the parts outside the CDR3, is DGGITQSPKYLFRKEGQNVTLSCEQNLNHDAMYWYRQDPGQGLRLIYYSQIVNDFQKGDIAEGYSVSREKKESFPLTVTSAQKNPTAFYLCASSIDYMNTEAFFGQGTRLTVV.

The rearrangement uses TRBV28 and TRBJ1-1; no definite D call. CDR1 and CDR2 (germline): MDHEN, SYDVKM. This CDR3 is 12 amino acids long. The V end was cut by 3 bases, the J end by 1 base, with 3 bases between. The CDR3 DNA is TGTGCCAGCAGTTTCCGGAACACTGAAGCTTTCTTT. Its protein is CASSFRNTEAFF.

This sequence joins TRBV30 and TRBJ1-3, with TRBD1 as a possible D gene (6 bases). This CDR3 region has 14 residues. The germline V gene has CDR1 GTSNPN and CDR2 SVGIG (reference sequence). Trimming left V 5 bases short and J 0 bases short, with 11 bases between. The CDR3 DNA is TGTGCCTGGGCCGGGACAAACTCTGGAAACACCATATATTTT. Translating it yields CAWAGTNSGNTIYF.

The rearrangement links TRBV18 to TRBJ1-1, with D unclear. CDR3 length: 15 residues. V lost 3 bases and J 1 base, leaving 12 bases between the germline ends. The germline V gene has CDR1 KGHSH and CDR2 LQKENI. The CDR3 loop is CASSPLTTGNTEAFF. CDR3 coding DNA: TGTGCCAGCTCACCGTTAACAACGGGGAACACTGAAGCTTTCTTT. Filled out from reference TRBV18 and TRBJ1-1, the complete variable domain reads NAGVMQNPRHLVRRRGQEARLRCSPMKGHSHVYWYRQLPEEGLKFMVYLQKENIIDESGMPKERFSAEFPKEGPSILRIQQVVRGDSAAYFCASSPLTTGNTEAFFGQGTRLTVV.

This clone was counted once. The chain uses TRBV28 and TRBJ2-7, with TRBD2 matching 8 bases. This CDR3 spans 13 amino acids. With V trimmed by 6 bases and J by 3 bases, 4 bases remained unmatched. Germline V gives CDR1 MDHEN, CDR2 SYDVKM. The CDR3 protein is CASRSGGLYEQYF. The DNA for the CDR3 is TGTGCCAGCAGATCGGGAGGGCTCTACGAGCAGTACTTC.

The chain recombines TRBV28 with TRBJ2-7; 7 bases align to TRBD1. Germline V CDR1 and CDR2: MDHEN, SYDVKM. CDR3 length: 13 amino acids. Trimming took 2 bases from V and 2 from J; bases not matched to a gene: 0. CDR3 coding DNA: TGTGCCAGCAGTTTAGGGACAGCCTACGAGCAGTACTTC. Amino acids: CASSLGTAYEQYF. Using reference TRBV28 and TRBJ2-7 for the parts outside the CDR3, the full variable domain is DVKVTQSSRYLVKRTGEKVFLECVQDMDHENMFWYRQDPGLGLRLIYFSYDVKMKEKGDIPEGYSVSREKKERFSLILESASTNQTSMYLCASSLGTAYEQYFGPGTRLTVT.

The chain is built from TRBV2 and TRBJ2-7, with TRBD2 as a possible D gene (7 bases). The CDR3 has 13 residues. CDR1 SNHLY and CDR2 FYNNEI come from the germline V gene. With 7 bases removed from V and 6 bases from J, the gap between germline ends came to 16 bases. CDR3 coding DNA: TGTGCCAGCATATTTAGAGGGGGGGGCGAGCAGTACTTC. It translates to CASIFRGGGEQYF. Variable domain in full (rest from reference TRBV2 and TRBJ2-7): EPEVTQTPSHQVTQMGQEVILRCVPISNHLYFYWYRQILGQKVEFLVSFYNNEISEKSEIFDDQFSVERPDGSNFTLKIRSTKLEDSAMYFCASIFRGGGEQYFGPGTRLTVT.

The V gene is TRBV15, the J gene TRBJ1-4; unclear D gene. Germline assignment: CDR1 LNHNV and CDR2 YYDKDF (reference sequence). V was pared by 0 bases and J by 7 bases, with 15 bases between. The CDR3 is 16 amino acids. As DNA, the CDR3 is TGTGCCACCAGCAGAGAGGGTCGGGGAGGTGGTGAAAAACTGTTTTTT. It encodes CATSREGRGGGEKLFF.

In DNA form, the CDR3 reads TGTGCCAGTACCATCGCAGCGGGGGGAGTGAACGAAAAACTGTTTTTT. Its protein product is CASTIAAGGVNEKLFF. The chain is built from TRBV19 and TRBJ1-4; a weak D match, TRBD1 (5 bases). V dropped 7 bases and J dropped 8 bases, with 23 bases sitting between them. Germline loops: CDR1 LNHDA, CDR2 SQIVND (reference sequence). This CDR3 is built from 16 residues.

DNA of the CDR3: TGCGCCAGCAGTCCGGGCCAAAGGGGAGAGACCCAGTACTTC. The encoded protein is CASSPGQRGETQYF. V usage is TRBV4-1 and J usage is TRBJ2-5, with D perhaps matching TRBD1 (5 bases). The CDR3 extends over 14 amino acids. The V end was cut by 6 bases, the J end by 4 bases, with 15 bases between. The germline gives CDR1 MGHRA, CDR2 YSYEKL.